The sample holds a few counts of the clone carrying this TCR beta chain. Germline V gives CDR1 SQVTM, CDR2 ANQGSEA. This CDR3 spans 13 amino acids. Trimming cost V 6 bases and J 0 bases, with 10 bases left between them. The sample is drawn from a study of blood T cells in healthy people across ages. For the second PCR, which ran for roughly 6 to 12 cycles, a sample-barcoded 5' primer and a J-beta primer mix were used. One entry per CDR3 protein, called by TCRdb with MiXCR from the 5' RACE reads. The sample has about 1.8 million distinct CDR3 sequences; approximately 50% are singletons. The receptor's source is a woman between 35 and 50 years old in good health. Material for sequencing was blood. The rearrangement uses TRBV29-1 and TRBJ2-3; D perhaps matches TRBD1 (5 bases). CDR3 sequence: CSVARASTDTQYF. DNA for the CDR3: TGCAGCGTAGCCAGGGCTAGCACAGATACGCAGTATTTT.